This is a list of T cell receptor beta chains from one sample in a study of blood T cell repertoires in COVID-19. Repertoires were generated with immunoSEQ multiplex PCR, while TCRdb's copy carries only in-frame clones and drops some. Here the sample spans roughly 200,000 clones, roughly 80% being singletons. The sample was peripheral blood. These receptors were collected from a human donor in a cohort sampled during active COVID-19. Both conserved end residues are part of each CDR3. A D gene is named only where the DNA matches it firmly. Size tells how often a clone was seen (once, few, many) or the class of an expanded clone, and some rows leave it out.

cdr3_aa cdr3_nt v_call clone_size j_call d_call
CASRRDTNYGYTF TGTGCCAGTAGGAGGGACACCAACTATGGCTACACCTTC TRBV19 NA TRBJ1-2 NA
CSVDREGSYEQYF TGCAGCGTTGACCGGGAGGGGAGTTACGAGCAGTACTTC TRBV29-1 few TRBJ2-7 TRBD2
CASSILEINQPQHF TGTGCCAGTAGTATATTGGAGATCAATCAGCCCCAGCATTTT TRBV19 NA TRBJ1-5 NA
CASRPRDSLNEQYF TGTGCCAGTAGACCGCGGGACAGTCTTAACGAGCAGTACTTC TRBV19 NA TRBJ2-7 NA
CASSLVDREKLFF TGTGCCAGCAGCTTAGTTGACAGGGAAAAACTGTTTTTT TRBV7-9 NA TRBJ1-4 NA
CASSLYGQETQYF TGTGCCAGCAGTTTATACGGGCAAGAGACCCAGTACTTC TRBV27 NA TRBJ2-5 NA
CSATLKETQYF TGCAGTGCTACCCTAAAGGAGACCCAGTACTTC TRBV20-1 NA TRBJ2-5 NA
CASSSVGRTEAFF TGTGCCAGCAGTTCCGTGGGGCGCACTGAAGCTTTCTTT TRBV12-3/TRBV12-4 NA TRBJ1-1 NA
CASSLGLAGGRGLWQETQYF TGTGCCAGCAGCTTGGGACTAGCGGGAGGGCGAGGGCTTTGGCAAGAGACCCAGTACTTC TRBV7-3 NA TRBJ2-5 TRBD2
CASSFGGENSPLHF TGCGCCAGCAGCTTTGGCGGGGAAAATTCACCCCTCCACTTT TRBV5-1 NA TRBJ1-6 NA
CASSLQAPYEQYF TGTGCCAGCAGTTTGCAGGCCCCCTACGAGCAGTACTTC TRBV27 NA TRBJ2-7 NA
CAIKRTSASYEQYF TGTGCCATCAAGAGGACTAGCGCTTCCTACGAGCAGTACTTC TRBV10-3 NA TRBJ2-7 TRBD2
CASTPIRPDGYTF TGTGCCAGCACCCCCATCCGCCCGGATGGCTACACCTTC TRBV28 NA TRBJ1-2 NA
CASSSWGKRDTQYF TGTGCCAGCAGCTCCTGGGGCAAAAGGGATACGCAGTATTTT TRBV7-2 NA TRBJ2-3 NA
CASSIQGSETQYF TGTGCCAGCAGTATTCAGGGCTCCGAGACCCAGTACTTC TRBV27 NA TRBJ2-5 NA
CASSPIAGGRGEQYF TGTGCCAGCAGCCCCATAGCGGGAGGGCGGGGCGAGCAGTACTTC TRBV3-1/TRBV3-2 NA TRBJ2-7 TRBD2
CASSGTGQGIYEQYF TGTGCCAGCAGTGGGACGGGACAGGGGATCTACGAGCAGTACTTC TRBV28 few TRBJ2-7 TRBD1
CASRFWGGETQYF TGTGCCAGCCGTTTCTGGGGGGGAGAGACCCAGTACTTC TRBV12-3/TRBV12-4 NA TRBJ2-5 TRBD2
CASSPPGTGPYEQYF TGTGCCAGCAGCCCCCCCGGGACAGGGCCGTACGAGCAGTACTTC TRBV14 few TRBJ2-7 TRBD1
CASSLLGRATYEQYF TGTGCCAGCAGCTTATTGGGCAGGGCCACCTACGAGCAGTACTTC TRBV7-9 NA TRBJ2-7 NA
CASSSDRLTQYF TGTGCCAGCAGCTCGGACAGGTTAACGCAGTATTTT TRBV7-3 NA TRBJ2-3 TRBD1
CASSPQGSGANVLTF TGTGCCAGCAGCCCCCAGGGTTCCGGGGCCAACGTCCTGACTTTC TRBV28 NA TRBJ2-6 NA
CASIKRGQGVGEQYF TGTGCCAGCATTAAGAGGGGGCAGGGGGTCGGCGAGCAGTACTTC TRBV5-8 NA TRBJ2-7 TRBD1
CASSPPGPLSGNTEAFF TGCGCCAGCAGCCCGCCCGGGCCGCTAAGCGGGAACACTGAAGCTTTCTTT TRBV4-1 NA TRBJ1-1 NA
CASSWGQGSSYEQYF TGTGCCAGCAGCTGGGGACAGGGGAGCTCCTACGAGCAGTACTTC TRBV7-9 NA TRBJ2-7 TRBD1
CASSLEGGSGETQYF TGTGCCAGCAGCTTGGAGGGCGGGAGTGGGGAGACCCAGTACTTC TRBV5-5 NA TRBJ2-5 TRBD2
CASSPSTGGGYTF TGTGCCAGCAGTCCCTCGACAGGCGGTGGCTACACCTTC TRBV28 NA TRBJ1-2 NA
CASTPQGPREKLFF TGTGCCAGTACCCCACAGGGCCCTCGTGAAAAACTGTTTTTT TRBV19 NA TRBJ1-4 NA
CASSKGGGNQPQHF TGTGCCAGCAGCAAAGGGGGGGGTAATCAGCCCCAGCATTTT TRBV21-1 NA TRBJ1-5 NA
CASSPTGGLETQYF TGTGCCAGCAGTCCAACAGGGGGCCTAGAGACCCAGTACTTC TRBV27 NA TRBJ2-5 TRBD1
CSADDWDTQYF TGCAGTGCAGATGACTGGGATACGCAGTATTTT TRBV20-1 once TRBJ2-3 NA
CASSAYGTSAYEQYF TGTGCCAGCAGCGCTTACGGGACTAGCGCATACGAGCAGTACTTC TRBV7-6 NA TRBJ2-7 TRBD2
CATSDRRATDTQYF TGTGCCACCAGTGATCGGCGGGCCACAGATACGCAGTATTTT TRBV24-1 NA TRBJ2-3 NA
CASSLDGGLREQYF TGTGCCAGCAGCTTAGATGGGGGCCTCCGCGAGCAGTACTTC TRBV7-2 once TRBJ2-7 NA
CASSQGGTYGYTF TGTGCCAGCAGCCAGGGGGGAACCTATGGCTACACCTTC TRBV3-1/TRBV3-2 NA TRBJ1-2 NA
CASSQVRGGATEAFF TGCGCCAGCAGCCAAGTACGGGGGGGGGCCACTGAAGCTTTCTTT TRBV4-1 NA TRBJ1-1 NA